The source of this T cell receptor (beta chain) is a study of identical twins. The J segment lost 0 bases and the V segment lost 5 bases, leaving 7 bases of the junction unmatched. CDR1 is DFQATT, CDR2 SNEGSKA, per germline (reference sequence). This CDR3 contains 15 residues. With template switching, a universal primer site was added, and the cDNA carried unique molecular identifiers. TCRdb passed the 5' RACE reads through MiXCR, listing each CDR3 protein once. The table shows about 280,000 distinct CDR3 sequences, with 8% to 9% occurring only once. As for this clonotype: The antigen is undetermined.

Findings of the study overall: Insertions ran lower in abundant cord blood beta clonotypes, though not in memory repertoires. The study found excess low generation probability among twin-shared out-of-frame alpha sequences. Models underestimated how often monozygotic twins shared out-of-frame TCR alpha.

The same sample was also used in a study of yellow fever vaccine responses in identical twins.

V gene TRBV20-1 combines with J gene TRBJ2-1; 7 positions match TRBD2. This sequence was found in a woman in her late teens or twenties in good health. Material: memory (CD45RO+) T cells sorted from blood. CDR3 sequence: CSAPSGGSSYNEQFF. The CDR3 DNA reads TGCAGTGCTCCGAGTGGCGGGAGCTCCTACAATGAGCAGTTCTTC.